Listed below are T cell receptor beta chains from one sample, sequenced in a study of T cell responses to AZD1222 COVID-19 vaccine. Produced via immunoSEQ multiplex PCR; TCRdb's table is partial and in-frame only. The sample consists of more than 70,000 clones, approximately 90% of them appearing once. Here the sequenced sample was peripheral blood, taken 28 days after the second AZD1222 dose. The receptors originated from an adult who received the AZD1222 COVID-19 vaccine. Both conserved end residues are part of each CDR3. A D gene is named only where the DNA matches it firmly. Size is stated for part of the rows, as once, few or many counts, or as a class when the clone is expanded.

once	TRBV19	NA	TRBJ2-1	CASSIGRGTIDEQFF	TGTGCCAGTAGTATAGGCAGGGGGACTATAGATGAGCAGTTCTTC
few	TRBV6-5	TRBD1	TRBJ1-6	CASSYYRGLDSPLHF	TGTGCCAGCAGTTACTACAGGGGTTTGGATTCACCCCTCCACTTT
NA	TRBV4-3	NA	TRBJ1-2	CASSQDLSYGYTF	TGCGCCAGCAGCCAAGATTTGTCCTATGGCTACACCTTC
NA	TRBV27	NA	TRBJ2-5	CASSGSGETQYF	TGTGCCAGCAGTGGGTCGGGGGAGACCCAGTACTTC
NA	TRBV5-1	NA	TRBJ1-4	CASSLADRVANEKLFF	TGCGCCAGCAGCTTGGCGGATCGGGTGGCTAATGAAAAACTGTTTTTT
NA	TRBV3-1/TRBV3-2	NA	TRBJ1-1	CASSQGGNTEAFF	TGTGCCAGCAGCCAGGGGGGGAACACTGAAGCTTTCTTT
few	TRBV19	NA	TRBJ1-3	CASSPNGNTIYF	TGTGCCAGTAGTCCTAACGGAAACACCATATATTTT
NA	TRBV11-3	NA	TRBJ2-1	CASSPSTNDNEQFF	TGTGCCAGCAGCCCAAGTACGAACGACAATGAGCAGTTCTTC
NA	TRBV2	TRBD1	TRBJ1-5	CASRVYRGSNQPQHF	TGTGCCAGCAGGGTTTACAGGGGGAGCAATCAGCCCCAGCATTTT
NA	TRBV7-9	NA	TRBJ1-2	CASSGTPHYGYTF	TGTGCCAGCAGCGGTACCCCCCACTATGGCTACACCTTC
NA	TRBV28	NA	TRBJ1-5	CASSLPNQPQHF	TGTGCCAGCAGTTTACCCAATCAGCCCCAGCATTTT
once	TRBV14	NA	TRBJ1-2	CASSQDLLYGYTF	TGTGCCAGCAGCCAAGATCTCCTCTATGGCTACACCTTC
NA	TRBV15	NA	TRBJ1-5	CATSRDYQPQHF	TGTGCCACCAGCAGAGATTATCAGCCCCAGCATTTT
NA	TRBV7-9	TRBD1	TRBJ1-4	CASSATGSGGEKLFF	TGTGCCAGCAGCGCGACAGGGAGTGGTGGTGAAAAACTGTTTTTT
NA	TRBV6-5	TRBD2	TRBJ2-3	CASSSPTSGSRDTQYF	TGTGCCAGCAGTTCTCCGACTAGCGGGAGCAGAGATACGCAGTATTTT
NA	TRBV6-5	TRBD1	TRBJ1-2	CASSYSNRGRDGYTF	TGTGCCAGCAGTTACTCGAACAGGGGGCGGGATGGCTACACCTTC
once	TRBV7-2	NA	TRBJ1-2	CASSLAPRTPLANYGYTF	TGTGCCAGCAGCTTAGCCCCCCGGACACCACTCGCTAACTATGGCTACACCTTC
NA	TRBV7-7	TRBD1	TRBJ2-2	CASSATGLNTGELFF	TGTGCTAGCAGCGCGACAGGGCTAAACACCGGGGAGCTGTTTTTT
NA	TRBV10-2	TRBD1	TRBJ2-3	CASTGELGQGGGDTQYF	TGCGCCAGCACTGGGGAGTTGGGACAGGGAGGGGGAGATACGCAGTATTTT
NA	TRBV21-1	NA	TRBJ2-1	CASSKERGYNEQFF	TGTGCCAGCAGCAAAGAACGGGGCTACAATGAGCAGTTCTTC
NA	TRBV18	TRBD2	TRBJ2-3	CASSIGLVPDTQYF	TGTGCCAGCTCAATCGGACTAGTCCCAGATACGCAGTATTTT
NA	TRBV6-5	TRBD2	TRBJ2-1	CASSYSYVAGDGEQFF	TGTGCCAGCAGTTACTCGTACGTAGCGGGAGACGGTGAGCAGTTCTTC
NA	TRBV19	NA	TRBJ2-5	CASSIGGIGLETQYF	TGTGCCAGTAGTATAGGCGGGATAGGGTTAGAGACCCAGTACTTC
NA	TRBV5-1	NA	TRBJ1-1	CASRSPNTEAFF	TGCGCCAGCAGGTCCCCGAACACTGAAGCTTTCTTT
NA	TRBV2	NA	TRBJ1-2	CASSFQGAGYGYTF	TGTGCCAGCAGTTTTCAGGGCGCGGGCTATGGCTACACCTTC
NA	TRBV25-1	NA	TRBJ1-1	CASRTGRNTEAFF	TGTGCCAGCAGGACAGGACGGAACACTGAAGCTTTCTTT
NA	TRBV30	NA	TRBJ1-4	CAWSVRGGDRNEKLFF	TGTGCCTGGAGTGTACGCGGTGGGGATAGAAATGAAAAACTGTTTTTT
few	TRBV11-2	TRBD1	TRBJ2-7	CASSRTGGQGVPGLLEQYF	TGTGCCAGCAGCAGAACCGGGGGACAGGGAGTTCCTGGCCTCCTAGAGCAGTACTTC
NA	TRBV2	NA	TRBJ1-1	CASFEGRLNTEAFF	TGTGCCAGCTTCGAGGGCCGGCTGAACACTGAAGCTTTCTTT
NA	TRBV6-2/TRBV6-3	NA	TRBJ2-7	CASSYPPASSSYEQYF	TGTGCCAGCAGTTACCCCCCGGCATCGAGCTCCTACGAGCAGTACTTC
NA	TRBV19	NA	TRBJ2-1	CASSTGFEYNEQFF	TGTGCCAGTAGTACGGGTTTCGAATACAATGAGCAGTTCTTC
NA	TRBV6-5	TRBD1	TRBJ1-1	CASRLNRGTNTEAFF	TGTGCCAGCAGGCTTAACAGGGGAACGAACACTGAAGCTTTCTTT
NA	TRBV12-3/TRBV12-4	TRBD1	TRBJ1-2	CASRPGTVGGYTF	TGTGCCAGCAGGCCAGGGACAGTGGGTGGCTACACCTTC
NA	TRBV7-7	NA	TRBJ2-3	CASSLAPISDTQYF	TGTGCTAGCAGCTTAGCCCCTATCTCAGATACGCAGTATTTT
NA	TRBV27	NA	TRBJ1-5	CASSWAASNQPQHF	TGTGCCAGCAGTTGGGCCGCTAGCAATCAGCCCCAGCATTTT
NA	TRBV2	NA	TRBJ1-6	CASSRDRNNSPLHF	TGTGCCAGCAGTAGAGACAGGAATAATTCACCCCTCCACTTT
NA	TRBV7-7	TRBD2	TRBJ2-5	CASSASGRVGTQYF	TGTGCTAGCAGCGCTAGCGGGAGAGTGGGGACCCAGTACTTC
NA	TRBV19	NA	TRBJ2-3	CASSIDPWDTQYF	TGTGCCAGTAGTATAGACCCCTGGGATACGCAGTATTTT
NA	TRBV6-1	TRBD1	TRBJ1-3	CASRNPDRGYTIYF	TGTGCCAGCAGAAACCCGGACAGGGGATACACCATATATTTT
NA	TRBV5-8	NA	TRBJ2-1	CASSLYRGSYNEQFF	TGTGCCAGCAGCTTATATAGGGGTTCCTACAATGAGCAGTTCTTC
NA	TRBV29-1	NA	TRBJ1-4	CSVGLGGSLGEKLFF	TGCAGCGTTGGCCTAGGCGGGTCCCTCGGTGAAAAACTGTTTTTT
NA	TRBV25-1	NA	TRBJ1-6	CASSHAGRDFSPLHF	TGTGCCAGCAGCCACGCGGGCAGGGATTTCTCACCCCTCCACTTT
few	TRBV27	NA	TRBJ1-6	CASSSYRASPLHF	TGTGCCAGCAGTTCGTACAGGGCCTCACCCCTCCACTTT
NA	TRBV6-5	NA	TRBJ1-3	CASSYNRDAGNTIYF	TGTGCCAGCAGTTACAATAGGGACGCTGGAAACACCATATATTTT
NA	TRBV25-1	NA	TRBJ1-6	CASSEYIRGSYNSPLHF	TGTGCCAGCAGTGAATATATAAGGGGCTCCTATAATTCACCCCTCCACTTT
NA	TRBV24-1	NA	TRBJ2-2	CATSDHTGELFF	TGTGCCACCAGTGACCACACCGGGGAGCTGTTTTTT
NA	TRBV5-1	NA	TRBJ1-4	CASSSGMADLNEKLFF	TGCGCCAGCAGCTCGGGTATGGCGGATTTAAATGAAAAACTGTTTTTT
NA	TRBV5-1	NA	TRBJ2-1	CASSPGVYNEQFF	TGCGCCAGCTCGCCAGGGGTCTACAATGAGCAGTTCTTC
NA	TRBV6-6	NA	TRBJ1-1	CASSYDLGMNTEAFF	TGTGCCAGCAGTTACGACCTCGGGATGAACACTGAAGCTTTCTTT
NA	TRBV5-6	NA	TRBJ2-5	CASSRGETQYF	TGTGCCAGCAGCCGGGGAGAGACCCAGTACTTC
NA	TRBV18	NA	TRBJ2-2	CASSPLAPGELFF	TGTGCCAGCTCACCACTAGCGCCCGGGGAGCTGTTTTTT
NA	TRBV5-1	TRBD2	TRBJ2-7	CASRTSGRIGSYEQYF	TGCGCCAGCAGGACTAGCGGGAGAATAGGGAGCTACGAGCAGTACTTC